This entry features one TCR beta chain sequence. Antigen unknown. The data originate from a study of cytomegalovirus exposure and HLA in healthy donors. Study-wide points: Most CMV-associated TCR beta chains were later found to appear HLA-restricted.

CDR3 length: 14 amino acids. Between the trimmed V and J ends, which lost 1 base and 4 bases, there was a span of 10 bases. Germline V gene lookup returns CDR1 LGHNA and CDR2 YSLEER. 60 Vbeta and 13 Jbeta primers were used in PCR. Clones were read by immunoSEQ multiplex PCR, and TCRdb kept only the in-frame ones, dropping some. The table lists under 200,000 clones, 65% to 90% of them singletons. This clonotype was obtained from a male donor in good health and CMV-seronegative. The source material was PBMCs. The chain recombines TRBV4-3 with TRBJ1-2, with D perhaps TRBD1 (5 bases). The CDR3 bases are TGCGCCAGCAGCCAAGTGGGGCTCATCTATGGCTACACCTTC. This sequence encodes CASSQVGLIYGYTF.